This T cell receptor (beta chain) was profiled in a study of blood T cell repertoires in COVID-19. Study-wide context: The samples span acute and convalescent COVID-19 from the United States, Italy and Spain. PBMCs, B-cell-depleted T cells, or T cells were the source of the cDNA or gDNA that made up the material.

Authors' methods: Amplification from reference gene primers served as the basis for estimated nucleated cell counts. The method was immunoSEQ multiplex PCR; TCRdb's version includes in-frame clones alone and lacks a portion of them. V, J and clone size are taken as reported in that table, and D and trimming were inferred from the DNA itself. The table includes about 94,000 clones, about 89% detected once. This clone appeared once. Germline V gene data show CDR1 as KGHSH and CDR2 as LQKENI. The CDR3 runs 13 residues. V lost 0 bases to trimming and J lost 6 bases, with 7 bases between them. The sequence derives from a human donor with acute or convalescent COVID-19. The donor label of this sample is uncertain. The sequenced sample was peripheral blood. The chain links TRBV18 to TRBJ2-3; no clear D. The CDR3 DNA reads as TGTGCCAGCTCACCACCGAACGGTGATACGCAGTATTTT. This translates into CASSPPNGDTQYF.